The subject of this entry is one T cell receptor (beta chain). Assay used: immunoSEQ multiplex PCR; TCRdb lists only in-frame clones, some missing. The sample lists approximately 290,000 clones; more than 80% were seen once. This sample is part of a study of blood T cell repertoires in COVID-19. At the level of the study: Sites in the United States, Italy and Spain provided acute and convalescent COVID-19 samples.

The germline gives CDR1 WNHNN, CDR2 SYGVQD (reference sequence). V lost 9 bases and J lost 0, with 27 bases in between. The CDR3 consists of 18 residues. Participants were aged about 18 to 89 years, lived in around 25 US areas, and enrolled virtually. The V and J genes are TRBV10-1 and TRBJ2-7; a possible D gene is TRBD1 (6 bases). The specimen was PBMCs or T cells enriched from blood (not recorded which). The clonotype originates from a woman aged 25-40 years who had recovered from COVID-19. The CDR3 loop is CARQPGDFRSQGSYEQYF. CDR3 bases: TGCGCCAGACAACCCGGGGATTTTAGGTCACAGGGCTCCTACGAGCAGTACTTC.